The 32 T cell receptor beta chains reported below all come from one sample, sequenced in a study of human T cells and chemical hapten exposure. Sample time point: patch test 1, 2 weeks after DPC sensitization. Indicated treatment: therapeutic diphenylcyclopropenone sensitization with weekly scalp DPC. The authors extracted total RNA from unfractionated whole blood. A single record per CDR3 protein comes from TCRdb applying MiXCR to the RACE reads. This table has under 40,000 distinct CDR3 sequences, 6% to 7% appearing once. The sample here was whole blood, taken in connection with sensitization to the hapten diphenylcyclopropenone (DPC). These receptor sequences come from a young woman with alopecia areata. Some clones in this sample may be carry-over from other donors' samples.

The rearrangement joins TRBV12-3 or TRBV12-4 to TRBJ1-2; 7 bases line up with TRBD1. The V gene end was trimmed by 2 bases and the J gene end by 4 bases; junction bases not matched to a gene: 7. This CDR3 is built from 15 residues. CDR3 protein: CASSLYWDSGYGYTF. The DNA for the CDR3 is TGTGCCAGCAGTTTATATTGGGACAGCGGCTATGGCTACACCTTC.

The sample holds a few counts of this clonotype. V gene TRBV5-1 combines with J gene TRBJ1-1; D unresolved. The V end was cut by 4 bases, the J end by 5 bases, with 12 bases between. The CDR3 is 13 amino acids. Germline loops: CDR1 SGHRS, CDR2 YFSETQ. The CDR3 loop is CASSPTLRTEAFF. The DNA for the CDR3 is TGCGCCAGCAGCCCGACTCTTAGGACTGAAGCTTTCTTT.

This clonotype has more than one count but fewer than ten. The genes are TRBV20-1 and TRBJ2-3; 7 nucleotides agree with TRBD1. The CDR3 has 14 amino acids. V lost 7 bases and J lost 1; bases outside the gene matches: 8. Germline CDR1 reads DFQATT; CDR2 reads SNEGSKA (reference sequence). The CDR3 nucleotides are TGCAGTGTTACGACAGGGAAGGGCACAGATACGCAGTATTTT. Protein product: CSVTTGKGTDTQYF.

Within the sample, this clonotype is medium-sized (0.01 to 0.1%). V is TRBV28 and J is TRBJ2-2; TRBD1 matches at 8 bases. Germline loops: CDR1 MDHEN, CDR2 SYDVKM. The CDR3 runs 14 residues. The V and J ends lost 6 bases and 5 bases, in that order; junction bases with no gene match: 5. CDR3 coding DNA: TGTGCCAGCAGGCCTCGGACAGGGACCGGGGAGCTGTTTTTT. This translates into CASRPRTGTGELFF.

The chain is built from TRBV6-2 or TRBV6-3 and TRBJ1-1, with unresolved D. The CDR3 covers 13 residues. Trimming shortened V by 6 bases and J by 1 base, and 9 bases separated the two germline ends. Germline-derived CDR1 and CDR2 are MNHEY and SVGEGT. This chain's CDR3 is CASSPSENTEAFF. For the CDR3, the DNA is TGTGCCAGCAGCCCCTCAGAGAACACTGAAGCTTTCTTT.

The sample holds a few counts of this clonotype. This chain connects TRBV24-1 to TRBJ2-7; 7 bases fit TRBD2. Germline V gene lookup returns CDR1 KGHDR and CDR2 SFDVKD. V was clipped by 5 bases and J by 2 bases; unmatched bases: 8. This CDR3 comprises 15 residues. Here the CDR3 reads CATSGRDYRPYEQYF. DNA for the CDR3: TGTGCCACCAGTGGCCGGGACTACCGTCCCTACGAGCAGTACTTC.

This clonotype was recorded at least ten times. The chain recombines TRBV3-1 with TRBJ1-1, with D perhaps matching TRBD1 (5 bases). The V end lost 0 bases, the J end lost 3 bases, and 5 bases lay between the germline ends. Germline V gene lookup returns CDR1 LGHDT and CDR2 YNNKEL (reference sequence). This CDR3 has 13 amino acids. CDR3 nucleotides: TGTGCCAGCAGCCAAGACAGGGACACTGAAGCTTTCTTT. The encoded protein is CASSQDRDTEAFF. The full variable domain, with the rest looked up from reference TRBV3-1 and TRBJ1-1, is DTAVSQTPKYLVTQMGNDKSIKCEQNLGHDTMYWYKQDSKKFLKIMFSYNNKELIINETVPNRFSPKSPDKAHLNLHINSLELGDSAVYFCASSQDRDTEAFFGQGTRLTVV.

This clonotype occurred a few times. The chain uses TRBV12-3 or TRBV12-4 and TRBJ1-1, with a tentative D call TRBD1 (6 bases). The CDR3 extends over 15 amino acids. Trimming stripped 5 bases from V and 5 bases from J, with 18 bases between. In DNA, the CDR3 is TGTGCCAGCAGTCCAGAACAGGGACCGGGAACTGAAGCTTTCTTT. Its translation is CASSPEQGPGTEAFF.

The gene calls are TRBV7-2 and TRBJ1-1, with a weak D call TRBD1 (5 bases). The CDR3 is made up of 15 amino acids. V was trimmed by 4 bases and J by 3 bases, leaving 15 bases between them. Germline CDR1 is SGHTA and CDR2 is FQGNSA. The CDR3 reads CASSSSGRGDTEAFF. CDR3 bases: TGTGCCAGCAGCTCTTCGGGGCGGGGGGACACTGAAGCTTTCTTT.

This clonotype occurred many times. This chain links TRBV12-3 or TRBV12-4 with TRBJ2-7; 9 bases are a match to TRBD2. V trimming: 6 bases; J trimming: 7 bases; junction bases outside the gene matches: 13. This CDR3 spans 15 amino acids. CDR3 coding DNA: TGTGCCAGCAGCCTGATAGCGGGGGAACCCCGTGAGCAGTACTTC. It is translated as CASSLIAGEPREQYF.

This chain joins TRBV4-2 and TRBJ2-1; 8 positions match TRBD1. The CDR3 is 14 amino acids. Germline-derived CDR1 and CDR2 are LGHNA and YNFKEQ. Germline trimming cut 4 bases from V and 8 bases from J; bases unmatched to any gene: 7. CDR3 nucleotides: TGTGCCAGCAGCCGACCGGGACAGGTCGATGAGCAGTTCTTC. It is translated as CASSRPGQVDEQFF.

Only a few counts were recorded for this clonotype. The chain combines TRBV4-1 with TRBJ2-1, with D possibly TRBD1 on 7 matching bases. Germline CDR1 MGHRA, CDR2 YSYEKL. Deletions cut 3 bases from V and 6 bases from J, with 21 bases between. The CDR3 has 17 residues. CDR3 DNA: TGCGCCAGCAGCCATAATACCGGAGGGGGCCCGCCCAATGAGCAGTTCTTC. Encoded protein: CASSHNTGGGPPNEQFF.

The chain recombines TRBV5-6 with TRBJ2-3; weak D call: TRBD1 (5 bases). The CDR3 spans 15 residues. Germline loops: CDR1 SGHDT, CDR2 YYEEEE. Between the trimmed V and J ends, which lost 4 bases and 5 bases, there was a span of 17 bases. The CDR3 loop is CASSTDRGPRDTQYF. CDR3 coding DNA: TGTGCCAGCAGCACTGATAGGGGCCCGCGAGATACGCAGTATTTT.

The chain links TRBV12-3 or TRBV12-4 to TRBJ1-2, with 7 positions matching TRBD1. The J segment lost 4 bases and the V segment lost 6 bases, leaving 2 bases of the junction unmatched. The CDR3 contains 12 residues. The CDR3: CASSRDSYGYTF. The CDR3 nucleotides read TGTGCCAGCAGCAGGGACAGCTATGGCTACACCTTC.

The chain couples TRBV14 to TRBJ2-1, with TRBD2 matching 9 bases. Trimming removed 2 bases from V and 9 bases from J; junction bases left unmatched: 2. Looked up from germline, CDR1 is SGHDN and CDR2 is FVKESK. The length of the CDR3 is 13 residues. The CDR3 loop reads CASSQLLAGEQFF. CDR3 nucleotides: TGTGCCAGCAGCCAACTACTAGCGGGTGAGCAGTTCTTC. Full variable domain (outside the CDR3, taken from reference TRBV14 and TRBJ2-1): EAGVTQFPSHSVIEKGQTVTLRCDPISGHDNLYWYRRVMGKEIKFLLHFVKESKQDESGMPNNRFLAERTGGTYSTLKVQPAELEDSGVYFCASSQLLAGEQFFGPGTRLTVL.

CDR3 in DNA: TGCAGTGCTAGAGATGCGGTGAACACTGAAGCTTTCTTT. It translates to CSARDAVNTEAFF. This chain connects TRBV20-1 to TRBJ1-1; no definite D call. CDR3 length equals 13 residues. CDR1 DFQATT and CDR2 SNEGSKA come from the germline V gene (reference sequence). With 0 bases removed from V and 0 bases from J, the gap between germline ends came to 5 bases.

This clonotype was picked up many times. A read error may account for a junction end that differs from germline. This sequence joins TRBV6-5 and TRBJ1-1; 9 bases match TRBD1. The CDR3 spans 13 residues. The germline V gene has CDR1 MNHEY and CDR2 SVGAGI. CDR3 sequence reads: CASRGTGLSEAFF. The DNA for the CDR3 is TGTGCCAGCCGAGGGACAGGGCTTTCTGAGGCTTTCTTT.

There are a few counts of this clonotype. The CDR3 region is CASISNGRIDNEQFF. The DNA of the CDR3 is TGTGCCAGCATCTCCAATGGGCGAATAGACAATGAGCAGTTCTTC. V gene TRBV2 combines with J gene TRBJ2-1; no definite D call. This CDR3 is 15 amino acids long. Germline V gene lookup returns CDR1 SNHLY and CDR2 FYNNEI. V lost 7 bases and J lost 5, with 18 bases in between.

This clonotype was detected a few times. The chain carries TRBV6-2 or TRBV6-3 and TRBJ2-3; the D is unclear. Looked up from germline, CDR1 is MNHEY and CDR2 is SVGEGT. There are 14 residues in the CDR3. V lost 6 bases to trimming and J lost 2 bases, with 12 bases between them. The CDR3 sequence: CASRPLGNTDTQYF. CDR3 in DNA: TGTGCCAGCAGGCCTCTGGGCAACACAGATACGCAGTATTTT.

The chain joins TRBV12-3 or TRBV12-4 to TRBJ1-5; D is uncertain. This CDR3 region has 13 residues. V was pared by 2 bases and J by 4 bases, with 6 bases between. The CDR3 loop is CASSLSENQPQHF. The CDR3 DNA reads TGTGCCAGCAGTTTAAGCGAGAATCAGCCCCAGCATTTT.

This clonotype was recorded many times. The V and J genes are TRBV5-1 and TRBJ2-7, with 11 nucleotides matching TRBD2. Per germline, CDR1 SGHRS and CDR2 YFSETQ. This CDR3 has 15 amino acids. J lost 0 bases, V lost 4 bases, and 3 bases had no gene match. The CDR3: CASSPGLADSYEQYF. CDR3 coding DNA: TGCGCCAGCAGCCCGGGACTAGCGGACTCCTACGAGCAGTACTTC.

There are a few counts of this clonotype. The chain employs TRBV4-3 and TRBJ1-4; D gene uncertain. CDR3 length: 16 amino acids. The germline V gene has CDR1 LGHNA and CDR2 YSLEER. Trimming cost V 4 bases and J 3 bases, with 15 bases left between them. The CDR3 is CASSPEGHRPNEKLFF. For the CDR3, the DNA is TGCGCCAGCAGCCCAGAAGGTCACCGACCTAATGAAAAACTGTTTTTT.

This clonotype showed up many times. This chain links TRBV18 with TRBJ2-3; 9 bases match TRBD2. V shed 3 bases, J shed 4 bases, and the junction held 5 bases outside the gene matches. The length of the CDR3 is 15 residues. From germline, CDR1 is KGHSH and CDR2 LQKENI. CDR3 residues: CASSPLAGGPDTQYF. The CDR3 nucleotides are TGTGCCAGCTCACCCCTGGCGGGGGGGCCAGATACGCAGTATTTT.

V is TRBV7-2 and J is TRBJ2-5; unclear D gene. V was clipped by 5 bases and J by 5 bases, with 9 bases between them. The CDR3 sequence is 12 residues long. Germline V gene data show CDR1 as SGHTA and CDR2 as FQGNSA. The CDR3 sequence: CASSPHTETQYF. Written as DNA, the CDR3 is TGTGCCAGCAGCCCTCACACGGAGACCCAGTACTTC.

This clonotype was picked up many times. V usage is TRBV20-1 and J usage is TRBJ2-5, with a tentative D call TRBD2 (6 bases). Germline values: CDR1 DFQATT, CDR2 SNEGSKA (reference sequence). The CDR3 consists of 13 residues. The CDR3 loop reads CSPDPGELETQYF. CDR3 DNA: TGCAGCCCAGACCCGGGGGAACTAGAGACCCAGTACTTC.

The chain carries TRBV12-5 and TRBJ2-3; 10 positions match TRBD2. The V gene's germline CDR1 is LGHNT and CDR2 FRNRAP. J gave up 1 base and V 5 bases, and 6 bases lay outside the gene matches. The CDR3 loop spans 16 amino acids. The DNA of the CDR3 is TGTGCTAGTGGTCTAGACCTAGCGGGGGGCACAGATACGCAGTATTTT. This sequence encodes CASGLDLAGGTDTQYF.

The V and J genes are TRBV12-3 or TRBV12-4 and TRBJ1-2, with a weak D call TRBD1 (5 bases). The CDR3 covers 15 residues. Trimming stripped 7 bases from V and 2 bases from J, with 17 bases between. The CDR3 coding sequence is TGTGCCAGCACTTCCCAACGGGCAGGGAACTATGGCTACACCTTC. Translated, it gives CASTSQRAGNYGYTF.

The V call is TRBV5-1, the J call TRBJ1-1; D is undetermined. Germline CDR1 reads SGHRS; CDR2 reads YFSETQ. V was cut by 2 bases and J by 0 bases, with 11 bases left in between. There are 15 residues in the CDR3. CDR3 amino acids: CASSLGTLMNTEAFF. The CDR3 DNA reads TGCGCCAGCAGCTTAGGAACACTCATGAACACTGAAGCTTTCTTT.

This clonotype has only a few counts. The V call is TRBV6-1, the J call TRBJ1-2, with D perhaps matching TRBD1 (5 bases). This CDR3 contains 12 residues. The germline CDR1 and CDR2 sequences are MNHNS and SASEGT. The V end lost 7 bases, the J end lost 3 bases, and 9 bases lay between the germline ends. In DNA, the CDR3 is TGTGCCAGCAATACAGGTTACTATGGCTACACCTTC. It is translated as CASNTGYYGYTF.

This clonotype was found a few times. The rearrangement joins TRBV5-1 to TRBJ2-4; D unclear. V shed 0 bases and J shed 0 bases, with 10 bases lying between them. Germline V gene lookup returns CDR1 SGHRS and CDR2 YFSETQ. CDR3 size: 16 residues. The CDR3 loop is CASSLEATLAKNIQYF. The CDR3 coding sequence is TGCGCCAGCAGCTTGGAGGCAACCTTAGCCAAAAACATTCAGTACTTC.

About this clonotype itself: One end of the junction varies from germline; a read error may be responsible. The V and J genes are TRBV6-2 or TRBV6-3 and TRBJ1-2; D remains unclear. This CDR3 spans 14 amino acids. Germline-derived CDR1 and CDR2 are MNHEY and SVGEGT. CDR3 coding DNA: TGTGCCAGCAGGGAACCCGGTAAAAACTATAGCTACACCTTC. Amino acid sequence: CASREPGKNYSYTF.

This rearrangement joins TRBV19 to TRBJ2-4; D unresolved. The CDR3 spans 15 residues. Germline V gives CDR1 LNHDA, CDR2 SQIVND (reference sequence). The V end was cut by 0 bases, the J end by 5 bases, with 11 bases between. CDR3 region: CASSIDLSRQNIQYF. CDR3 nucleotides: TGTGCCAGTAGTATAGATCTATCGAGGCAAAACATTCAGTACTTC.